A single sample is the source of the 4 T cell receptor beta chains below, sequenced in a study of radiation and T cells in renal cell carcinoma. Libraries were prepared by immunoSEQ multiplex PCR; TCRdb keeps only in-frame clonotypes and omits some of them. In the table there are 100,000 to 150,000 clones, about 81% of which are singletons. Time point: blood 2 weeks post-SBRT. The treatment is: 15 Gy SBRT to primary tumor, nephrectomy 4 weeks later. Material: blood, obtained from a patient whose treatment included radiotherapy and nephrectomy. The receptors were sampled from a woman aged 60-75 years with renal cell carcinoma.

This clone was detected once. The rearrangement joins TRBV4-3 to TRBJ1-2; weak D call: TRBD1 (5 bases). CDR1 is LGHNA and CDR2 is YSLEER in the germline V gene. This CDR3 comprises 15 residues. The germline V and J ends were trimmed by 0 bases and 4 bases, with 12 bases remaining between them. CDR3 bases: TGCGCCAGCAGCCAAGAAGCGCAGGGTTCCTATGGCTACACCTTC. Residues: CASSQEAQGSYGYTF.

V is TRBV4-2 and J is TRBJ2-5, with 9 bases aligning to TRBD1. The J call is uncertain, as TRBJ2-7 better fits the DNA end. The CDR3 has 16 amino acids. Per germline, CDR1 LGHNA and CDR2 YNFKEQ. CDR3 DNA: TGTGCCAGCAGCCGACAAACGGGACAGGGTTCCTACGAGCAGTACTTC. Residues: CASSRQTGQGSYEQYF.

The rearrangement links TRBV25-1 to TRBJ2-7; D remains ambiguous. Germline assignment: CDR1 MGHDK and CDR2 SYGVNS. Trimming pared 3 bases from V and 0 bases from J, leaving 15 bases between. CDR3 length equals 16 residues. The chain's CDR3 is CASSDQTRKSSYEQYF. The CDR3 region has the DNA TGTGCCAGCAGTGATCAAACCAGAAAATCCTCCTACGAGCAGTACTTC.

The chain combines TRBV13 with TRBJ2-7; D uncertain. Deletions cut 5 bases from V and 3 bases from J, with 8 bases between. CDR1 and CDR2 (germline): PRHDT, FYEKMQ (reference sequence). The CDR3 runs 12 residues. The CDR3 region has the DNA TGTGCCAGCAGCCCTTTTGGCTACGAGCAGTACTTC. This codes for CASSPFGYEQYF.